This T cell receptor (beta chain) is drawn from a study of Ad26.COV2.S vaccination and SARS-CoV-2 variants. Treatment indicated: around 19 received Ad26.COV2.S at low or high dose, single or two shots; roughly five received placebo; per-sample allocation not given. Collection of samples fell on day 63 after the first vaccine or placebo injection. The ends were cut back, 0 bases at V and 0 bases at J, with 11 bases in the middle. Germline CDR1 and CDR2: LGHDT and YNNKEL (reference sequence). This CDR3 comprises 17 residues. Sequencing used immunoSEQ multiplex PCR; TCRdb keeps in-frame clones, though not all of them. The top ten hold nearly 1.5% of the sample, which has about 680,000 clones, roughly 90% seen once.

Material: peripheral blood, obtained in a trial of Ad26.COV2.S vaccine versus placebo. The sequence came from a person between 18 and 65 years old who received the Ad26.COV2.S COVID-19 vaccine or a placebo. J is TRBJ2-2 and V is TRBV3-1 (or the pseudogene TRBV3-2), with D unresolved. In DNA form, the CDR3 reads TGTGCCAGCAGCCAAGATCTCTTAACAGCGAACACCGGGGAGCTGTTTTTT. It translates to CASSQDLLTANTGELFF.